A selection of T cell receptor beta chains follows, all from one sample in a study of control samples from healthy donors and cancer patients. The data were produced by immunoSEQ multiplex PCR, yet TCRdb's version contains in-frame clones alone and is incomplete. The data contain roughly 120,000 clones, over 90% of them singletons. The sample was blood. Receptor source: a man younger than 40 in good health. The CDR3 runs from the conserved cysteine through the conserved F or W. The order of the fields is CDR3 protein, CDR3 DNA, V gene, J gene, clone size, D gene. D genes are given only for firm matches. Some rows have no size entry. The others give once, few or many, or a class for an expanded clone.

CDR3: CASSLGTEGEQYF
DNA: TGTGCCAGCAGCTTGGGGACAGAAGGCGAGCAGTACTTC
V: TRBV5-5
J: TRBJ2-7
size: .
D: .

CDR3: CASSLGSTNEKLFF
DNA: TGTGCCAGCAGTTTGGGTTCAACTAATGAAAAACTGTTTTTT
V: TRBV2
J: TRBJ1-4
size: .
D: .

CDR3: CASSLLNFDQPQHF
DNA: TGTGCCAGCAGTTTACTGAACTTCGACCAGCCCCAGCATTTT
V: TRBV28
J: TRBJ1-5
size: .
D: .

CDR3: CASSFDGGAYNEQFF
DNA: TGTGCCAGCAGTTTTGACGGGGGGGCCTACAATGAGCAGTTCTTC
V: TRBV28
J: TRBJ2-1
size: .
D: TRBD2

CDR3: CASNSGGSTDTQYF
DNA: TGTGCCAGCAACAGCGGGGGATCCACAGATACGCAGTATTTT
V: TRBV7-8
J: TRBJ2-3
size: .
D: TRBD2

CDR3: CASSPRGANTEAFF
DNA: TGCGCCAGCAGCCCACGGGGGGCGAACACTGAAGCTTTCTTT
V: TRBV10-1
J: TRBJ1-1
size: .
D: .

CDR3: CASSLEASGGYQETQYF
DNA: TGCGCCAGCAGCTTGGAAGCGAGCGGGGGGTACCAAGAGACCCAGTACTTC
V: TRBV5-1
J: TRBJ2-5
size: .
D: TRBD2

CDR3: CASSPLRDRPREQYF
DNA: TGTGCCAGCAGCCCTCTCCGGGACAGGCCCCGCGAGCAGTACTTC
V: TRBV28
J: TRBJ2-7
size: .
D: TRBD1

CDR3: CASSRGTGDNSPLHF
DNA: TGTGCCAGCAGCCGGGGGACAGGGGACAATTCACCCCTCCACTTT
V: TRBV11-2
J: TRBJ1-6
size: once
D: TRBD1

CDR3: CATSDPFPGEKLFF
DNA: TGTGCCACCAGTGACCCGTTTCCAGGTGAAAAACTGTTTTTT
V: TRBV24-1
J: TRBJ1-4
size: .
D: .

CDR3: CASSELGLAGGHGELFF
DNA: TGTGCCAGCAGTGAGCTGGGACTAGCGGGGGGGCACGGGGAGCTGTTTTTT
V: TRBV6-1
J: TRBJ2-2
size: .
D: TRBD2

CDR3: CVRSPWAGSSYNSPLHF
DNA: TGTGTCAGAAGCCCCTGGGCGGGTAGCTCCTATAATTCACCCCTCCACTTT
V: TRBV7-5
J: TRBJ1-6
size: .
D: .

CDR3: CASSLDLNTEAFF
DNA: TGCGCCAGCAGCTTGGATTTGAACACTGAAGCTTTCTTT
V: TRBV5-1
J: TRBJ1-1
size: .
D: .

CDR3: CASRFGELFF
DNA: TGTGCCAGTAGGTTCGGGGAGCTGTTTTTT
V: TRBV19
J: TRBJ2-2
size: .
D: .

CDR3: CASSPDRGGQETQYF
DNA: TGTGCCAGCAGCCCAGACCGGGGGGGCCAAGAGACCCAGTACTTC
V: TRBV7-2
J: TRBJ2-5
size: .
D: TRBD2

CDR3: CASSTGTGTNNEQFF
DNA: TGTGCCAGCAGCACTGGGACAGGAACCAACAATGAGCAGTTCTTC
V: TRBV7-2
J: TRBJ2-1
size: .
D: TRBD1

CDR3: CASSLPDSGGTDTQYF
DNA: TGTGCCAGCAGCTTACCGGATAGCGGGGGCACAGATACGCAGTATTTT
V: TRBV7-9
J: TRBJ2-3
size: .
D: TRBD2

CDR3: CASSHTEGFNEQYF
DNA: TGTGCCAGCAGCCATACCGAGGGGTTTAACGAGCAGTACTTC
V: TRBV3-1/TRBV3-2
J: TRBJ2-7
size: .
D: .

CDR3: CASSLPGLYNEQFF
DNA: TGTGCCAGCAGTCTACCGGGGCTTTACAATGAGCAGTTCTTC
V: TRBV28
J: TRBJ2-1
size: .
D: .

CDR3: CASSQTGRDTEAFF
DNA: TGTGCCAGCAGCCAAACAGGGAGAGACACTGAAGCTTTCTTT
V: TRBV5-6
J: TRBJ1-1
size: .
D: .

CDR3: CASSLGQGWSDTQYF
DNA: TGCGCCAGCAGCTTGGGGCAAGGGTGGTCAGATACGCAGTATTTT
V: TRBV5-1
J: TRBJ2-3
size: .
D: .

CDR3: CASSPGLLNTEAFF
DNA: TGTGCCAGCAGCCCTGGACTCTTGAACACTGAAGCTTTCTTT
V: TRBV13
J: TRBJ1-1
size: .
D: .

CDR3: CASIGGIETQYF
DNA: TGTGCCAGCATTGGCGGAATAGAGACCCAGTACTTC
V: TRBV2
J: TRBJ2-5
size: .
D: .

CDR3: CASSDHRVGETQYF
DNA: TGTGCCAGCAGTGACCACCGGGTGGGGGAGACCCAGTACTTC
V: TRBV27
J: TRBJ2-5
size: .
D: .

CDR3: CATQTAGSNSPLHF
DNA: TGTGCCACCCAGACGGCGGGCTCTAATTCACCCCTCCACTTT
V: TRBV19
J: TRBJ1-6
size: .
D: .

CDR3: CASSILGQVYGYTF
DNA: TGTGCCAGCAGCATTCTAGGACAGGTCTATGGCTACACCTTC
V: TRBV7-2
J: TRBJ1-2
size: .
D: TRBD1

CDR3: CASSTHGGSNQPQHF
DNA: TGTGCCAGCAGTACCCATGGGGGTAGCAATCAGCCCCAGCATTTT
V: TRBV6-5
J: TRBJ1-5
size: .
D: .

CDR3: CASSGEQGWPNYGYTF
DNA: TGTGCCAGCAGTGGAGAACAGGGTTGGCCTAACTATGGCTACACCTTC
V: TRBV6-1
J: TRBJ1-2
size: .
D: .

CDR3: CASSLPGGEQFF
DNA: TGTGCCAGCAGCTTGCCAGGGGGTGAGCAGTTCTTC
V: TRBV11-2
J: TRBJ2-1
size: .
D: TRBD1

CDR3: CASSLPRGPNTGELFF
DNA: TGTGCCAGCAGCTTACCTCGGGGGCCGAACACCGGGGAGCTGTTTTTT
V: TRBV7-2
J: TRBJ2-2
size: .
D: .

CDR3: CAIKSNTEAFF
DNA: TGTGCCATCAAGTCGAACACTGAAGCTTTCTTT
V: TRBV10-3
J: TRBJ1-1
size: .
D: .

CDR3: CASSKGQGVSSNQPQHF
DNA: TGTGCCAGCAGTAAAGGACAGGGGGTCTCCAGCAATCAGCCCCAGCATTTT
V: TRBV6-2/TRBV6-3
J: TRBJ1-5
size: .
D: TRBD1

CDR3: CASSLVRGITDTQYF
DNA: TGCGCCAGCAGCTTGGTTCGGGGGATAACAGATACGCAGTATTTT
V: TRBV5-1
J: TRBJ2-3
size: .
D: .

CDR3: CASSFGPPSGRGYNEQFF
DNA: TGTGCCAGCAGCTTCGGGCCCCCTAGCGGCCGAGGCTACAATGAGCAGTTCTTC
V: TRBV5-4
J: TRBJ2-1
size: .
D: TRBD2

CDR3: CASRNLQGTGGNTIYF
DNA: TGTGCCAGCAGGAACCTACAGGGGACCGGTGGAAACACCATATATTTT
V: TRBV27
J: TRBJ1-3
size: .
D: TRBD1

CDR3: CASSLPSGETQYF
DNA: TGTGCCAGCAGTCTTCCTAGCGGGGAGACCCAGTACTTC
V: TRBV25-1
J: TRBJ2-5
size: .
D: TRBD2

CDR3: CASSPWDSYGYTF
DNA: TGTGCCAGCAGCCCCTGGGACAGCTATGGCTACACCTTC
V: TRBV9
J: TRBJ1-2
size: .
D: TRBD1

CDR3: CASSSQGGGELFF
DNA: TGTGCCAGCAGCTCACAGGGAGGCGGGGAGCTGTTTTTT
V: TRBV11-2
J: TRBJ2-2
size: .
D: .

CDR3: CASSEIGKATEAFF
DNA: TGTGCCAGCAGTGAGATAGGGAAGGCCACTGAAGCTTTCTTT
V: TRBV6-1
J: TRBJ1-1
size: .
D: .

CDR3: CASSKEGQGAFLNQPQHF
DNA: TGTGCCAGCAGCAAAGAAGGGCAGGGGGCTTTTCTAAATCAGCCCCAGCATTTT
V: TRBV21-1
J: TRBJ1-5
size: once
D: .

CDR3: CASSTPGQGSTNEKLFF
DNA: TGTGCCAGCAGCACTCCGGGACAGGGGTCAACTAATGAAAAACTGTTTTTT
V: TRBV7-9
J: TRBJ1-4
size: .
D: TRBD1

CDR3: CASNPTGAYEQYF
DNA: TGTGCCAGCAACCCAACAGGGGCCTACGAGCAGTACTTC
V: TRBV6-5
J: TRBJ2-7
size: .
D: TRBD1